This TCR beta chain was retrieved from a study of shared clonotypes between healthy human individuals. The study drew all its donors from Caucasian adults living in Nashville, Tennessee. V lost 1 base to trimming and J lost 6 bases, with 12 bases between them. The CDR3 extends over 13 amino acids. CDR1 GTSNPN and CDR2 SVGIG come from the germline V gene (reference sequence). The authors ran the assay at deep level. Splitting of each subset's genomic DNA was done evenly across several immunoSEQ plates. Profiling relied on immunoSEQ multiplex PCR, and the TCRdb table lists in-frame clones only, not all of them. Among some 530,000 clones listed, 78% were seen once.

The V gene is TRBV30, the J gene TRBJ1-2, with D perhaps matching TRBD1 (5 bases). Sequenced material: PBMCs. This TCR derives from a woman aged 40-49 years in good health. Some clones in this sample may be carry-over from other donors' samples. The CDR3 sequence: CAWSDGGEDGYTF. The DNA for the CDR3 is TGTGCCTGGAGTGATGGGGGAGAGGATGGCTACACCTTC. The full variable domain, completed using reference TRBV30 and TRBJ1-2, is SQTIHQWPATLVQPVGSPLSLECTVEGTSNPNLYWYRQAAGRGLQLLFYSVGIGQISSEVPQNLSASRPQDRQFILSSKKLLLSDSGFYLCAWSDGGEDGYTFGSGTRLTVV.